This T cell receptor (beta chain) derives from a study of Tregs in tolerant kidney transplant recipients. CD4+CD25+CD127- Tregs, CD4+CD25- non-Tregs, CD4 and CD8 cells were sorted. To note about this clone: Read sequence stops 3 residues before the CDR3 end, and the germline J gene provides the missing end.

The length of the CDR3 is 12 residues. Germline loops: CDR1 LNHDA, CDR2 SQIVND (reference sequence). Only in-frame clones appear in the TCRdb table, and some are missing; sequencing was by immunoSEQ multiplex PCR. Its listing shows 45,000 to 55,000 clones. The sequence derives from a human donor who received a combined kidney and bone marrow transplant. The starting material was CD4+ T cells from blood, obtained before the transplant. The genes are TRBV19 and TRBJ1-1; possible D gene TRBD1, 6 bases. This CDR3 is CASSISDREAFF. The sequenced part of the CDR3 DNA is TGTGCCAGTAGTATCAGTGACAGGGAA.